This T cell receptor beta chain was captured by sequencing in a study of CD8 T cells in Susac syndrome. Reverse transcription of roughly 0.5 to 1 ug RNA was carried out with random hexamers. An immunoSEQ multiplex PCR amplified TCR beta CDR3 over 54 Vbeta and 13 Jbeta. In TCRdb, the immunoSEQ multiplex PCR reads were re-called with MiXCR into one record per CDR3 protein. The table lists roughly 200,000 distinct CDR3 sequences, 85% to 95% of them singletons. This CDR3 contains 13 residues. The V end lost 0 bases, the J end lost 3 bases, and 6 bases lay between the germline ends. CDR1 is SGDLS and CDR2 is YYNGEE in the germline V gene.

This receptor was taken from a human donor in good health. Material for sequencing was CD4+ T cells from PBMCs. The J gene is TRBJ2-5, the V gene TRBV9; no clear D. Here the CDR3 DNA reads TGTGCCAGCAGCGTAGACTCTGAAGAGACCCAGTACTTC. It is translated as CASSVDSEETQYF.